This TCR beta chain was sequenced for a study of molecular identifiers for immune sequencing clone quantification. Study-level information: Across replicate runs, RNA obtained from around 20,000 or 100,000 naive CD8 cells was divided into five, with four undergoing sequencing. Regarding the study as a whole: Effector cells had over 99% of their molecules in clones above 20 RNA copies, while naive cells had under 1%.

The sample holds many counts of this clonotype. Antigen unknown. One entry per CDR3 protein, called by TCRdb with MiXCR from the PCR reads. This table has some 650,000 distinct CDR3 sequences, about 20% appearing once. Material for sequencing was naive CD8+ T cells from blood, with Jurkat cell RNA spiked in. Subset specified: FACS-sorted CD8+CD4-CCR7+CD45RA+ naive T cells. The TCR sequence derives from a human donor in good health. Some libraries in this study had Jurkat cell RNA spiked in.

The CDR3 reads CSVEGTSGRTDTQYF. CDR3 in DNA: TGCAGCGTTGAAGGCACTAGCGGGAGGACAGATACGCAGTATTTT. V and J are TRBV29-1 and TRBJ2-3, with 12 bases that match TRBD2. V was pared by 1 base and J by 3 bases, with 2 bases of the junction left unmatched. The CDR3 is made up of 15 amino acids. In germline, CDR1 is SQVTM, CDR2 ANQGSEA.